One sample yielded the 20 T cell receptor beta chains listed below, sequenced in a study of blood T cells in healthy people across ages. It was with a sample-barcoded 5' primer and a J-beta primer mix that a second PCR of roughly 6 to 12 cycles was run. TCRdb independently ran MiXCR on the 5' RACE reads; one entry per CDR3 protein. The sample yields 1.5 million to 2 million distinct CDR3 sequences, roughly 27% seen once. Input material: blood. The receptors were sampled from a woman aged 30 to 39 in good health.

This clonotype was seen repeatedly, ten times or more. The chain uses TRBV9 and TRBJ2-1; no firm D call. The V end was cut by 0 bases, the J end by 6 bases, with 7 bases between. Germline-derived CDR1 and CDR2 are SGDLS and YYNGEE. This CDR3 contains 13 residues. The CDR3, as DNA: TGTGCCAGCAGCGTAGAGGGATCCAATGAGCAGTTCTTC. It yields the protein CASSVEGSNEQFF.

This clonotype appeared a few times. J is TRBJ1-1 and V is TRBV29-1; 7 bases fit TRBD1. Germline loops: CDR1 SQVTM, CDR2 ANQGSEA. The junction had 6 bases not matched to a gene; V was cut back by 4 bases and J by 1 base. The CDR3 is made up of 14 amino acids. The CDR3: CSVGKGGRNTEAFF. The DNA of the CDR3 is TGCAGCGTTGGGAAAGGGGGCCGGAACACTGAAGCTTTCTTT. The variable domain in full, completed from reference TRBV29-1 and TRBJ1-1, reads SAVISQKPSRDICQRGTSLTIQCQVDSQVTMMFWYRQQPGQSLTLIATANQGSEATYESGFVIDKFPISRPNLTFSTLTVSNMSPEDSSIYLCSVGKGGRNTEAFFGQGTRLTVV.

The chain couples TRBV14 to TRBJ2-7; D is uncertain. In germline, CDR1 is SGHDN, CDR2 FVKESK. The length of the CDR3 is 17 residues. Trimming cost V 4 bases and J 0 bases, with 19 bases left between them. The CDR3 DNA reads as TGTGCCAGCAGCCCCAGCCCCTTACAGAAATTCTCCTACGAGCAGTACTTC. This sequence encodes CASSPSPLQKFSYEQYF.

The V call is TRBV28, the J call TRBJ2-7; D perhaps matches TRBD1 (5 bases). From germline, CDR1 is MDHEN and CDR2 SYDVKM. Deletions cut 6 bases from V and 3 bases from J, with 18 bases between. The CDR3 has 15 residues. In nucleotides, the CDR3 is TGTGCCAGCAGGTTAGGGGTCGGACCCTGCTACGAGCAGTACTTC. Translated, it gives CASRLGVGPCYEQYF.

This clonotype was counted a few times. This chain joins TRBV20-1 and TRBJ1-2; 10 bases fit TRBD1. The V and J ends lost 8 bases and 3 bases, in that order; junction bases with no gene match: 9. This CDR3 is 14 amino acids long. Germline CDR1 DFQATT, CDR2 SNEGSKA (reference sequence). CDR3 in amino acids: CSTIRQGADYGYTF. The CDR3 DNA reads as TGCAGTACTATAAGACAGGGGGCAGACTATGGCTACACCTTC.

This clonotype was observed many times. The rearrangement uses TRBV6-1 and TRBJ1-6; possibly TRBD1 for D (5 bases). Germline CDR1 is MNHNS and CDR2 is SASEGT. Between the trimmed V and J ends, which lost 1 base and 13 bases, there was a span of 17 bases. This CDR3 is 15 amino acids long. The CDR3 loop reads CASSEDVGEGSPLHF. Here the CDR3 DNA reads TGTGCCAGCAGTGAAGATGTAGGGGAAGGGTCTCCCCTCCACTTT.

This chain links TRBV9 with TRBJ1-2; D might be TRBD1 (5 bases). V was clipped by 1 base and J by 4 bases, with 11 bases between them. The germline CDR1 and CDR2 sequences are SGDLS and YYNGEE. This CDR3 comprises 14 residues. CDR3 region: CASSVTGQAYGYTF. The CDR3, as DNA: TGTGCCAGCAGCGTAACAGGTCAGGCCTATGGCTACACCTTC.

This clonotype has a handful of counts. The chain couples TRBV5-6 to TRBJ2-3; D is perhaps TRBD2 (6 bases). The CDR3 spans 15 residues. V lost 4 bases, J lost 4 bases, and 16 bases lay in between. Germline V CDR1 and CDR2: SGHDT, YYEEEE. CDR3 sequence reads: CASSPAAGFADTQYF. The CDR3 DNA reads as TGTGCCAGCAGCCCCGCGGCGGGATTTGCAGATACGCAGTATTTT.

About this clonotype itself: An end of the junction does not agree with germline; a read error may underlie this. The chain employs TRBV20-1 and TRBJ1-4; tentative D call: TRBD1 (6 bases). The germline V gene has CDR1 DFQATT and CDR2 SNEGSKA (reference sequence). The CDR3 is 13 residues long. Here the CDR3 reads CSAREGAGEKQFF. The CDR3, as DNA: TGCAGTGCTAGAGAGGGGGCAGGTGAAAAACAGTTTTTT.

V and J are TRBV20-1 and TRBJ2-7; perhaps TRBD2 as D (6 bases). This CDR3 is built from 14 residues. Germline V gene data show CDR1 as DFQATT and CDR2 as SNEGSKA (reference sequence). V was cut by 3 bases and J by 5 bases, with 17 bases left in between. DNA for the CDR3: TGCAGTGCTAGGCGGGCCGGAGGGAGCGACGAGCAGTACTTC. Translated: CSARRAGGSDEQYF.

Notes on this clonotype: This clone may be a read error of a much larger clone one base away. This chain connects TRBV29-1 to TRBJ1-2; TRBD1 is a possible D gene (6 bases). The CDR3 totals 12 residues. V lost 7 bases to trimming and J lost 6 bases, with 15 bases between them. Germline CDR1 SQVTM, CDR2 ANQGSEA. CDR3 in DNA: TGCAGCGGTTTTGAGGGGGGAGATGGCTACACCTTC. Translated, it gives CSGFEGGDGYTF.

In this sample, this clonotype turned up a few times. V usage is TRBV7-2 and J usage is TRBJ2-5; D not resolved. This CDR3 is 11 amino acids long. Germline V gene sequence: CDR1 SGHTA, CDR2 FQGNSA. Trimming took off 6 bases at V and 8 bases at J, with 10 bases between the two ends. CDR3 residues: CASSSLGTQYF. The CDR3 coding sequence is TGTGCCAGCAGTTCCCTTGGAACCCAGTACTTC. The complete variable domain, with remaining parts taken from reference TRBV7-2 and TRBJ2-5, reads GAGVSQSPSNKVTEKGKDVELRCDPISGHTALYWYRQSLGQGLEFLIYFQGNSAPDKSGLPSDRFSAERTGGSVSTLTIQRTQQEDSAVYLCASSSLGTQYFGPGTRLLVL.

The V gene is TRBV7-2, the J gene TRBJ2-2; no definite D call. The germline gives CDR1 SGHTA, CDR2 FQGNSA. Trimming removed 2 bases at V and 6 bases at J, with 16 bases between. This CDR3 has 16 residues. The CDR3 sequence: CASSLNSVVVPGELFF. The CDR3 coding sequence is TGTGCCAGCAGCTTAAACTCGGTCGTGGTACCCGGGGAGCTGTTTTTT.

This clonotype was counted only a few times. The V call is TRBV24-1, the J call TRBJ1-5; possibly TRBD1 for D (6 bases). Between the trimmed V and J ends, which lost 5 bases and 5 bases, there was a span of 15 bases. The CDR3 sequence is 15 residues long. Germline CDR1 reads KGHDR; CDR2 reads SFDVKD. CDR3 sequence reads: CATSGLQGNYQPQHF. The CDR3 nucleotides read TGTGCCACCAGTGGCTTACAGGGAAACTATCAGCCCCAGCATTTT.

This clonotype was detected many times. The chain combines TRBV7-2 with TRBJ2-7, with a weak D call TRBD1 (6 bases). V lost 5 bases, J lost 1 base, and 15 bases lay in between. The germline V gene has CDR1 SGHTA and CDR2 FQGNSA. CDR3 length equals 15 residues. DNA of the CDR3: TGTGCCAGCAGCGAACCACAGGGTTGGTCCTACGAGCAGTACTTC. Translation gives CASSEPQGWSYEQYF.

This clonotype was recorded a few times. The chain recombines TRBV9 with TRBJ2-5, with 9 bases lining up with TRBD1. Germline CDR1 SGDLS, CDR2 YYNGEE. The CDR3 is 15 residues long. The junction had 5 bases not matched to a gene; V was cut back by 0 bases and J by 5 bases. The CDR3: CASSVEQGAWETQYF. DNA of the CDR3: TGTGCCAGCAGCGTAGAACAGGGGGCTTGGGAGACCCAGTACTTC.

The DNA for the CDR3 is TGTGCCAGCAGCCAGAATGTCATAGGTGGGGGCGGGACCCAGTACTTC. Its translation: CASSQNVIGGGGTQYF. This chain uses TRBV3-1 with TRBJ2-5; a possible D gene is TRBD1 (6 bases). CDR1 is LGHDT and CDR2 is YNNKEL in the germline V gene (reference sequence). With 3 bases removed from V and 7 bases from J, the gap between germline ends came to 21 bases. The CDR3 runs to 16 residues.

As to this clonotype: This likely comes from a read error, as the CDR3 has no conserved phenylalanine or tryptophan at its end. It is unclear where the CDR3 begins or ends on the DNA, so no DNA is shown, and the CDR3 is as TCRdb lists it. The chain carries TRBV12-3 or TRBV12-4 and TRBJ2-3; the table's D call, TRBD2, was not checked against the DNA. Ends included, the CDR3 has 16 residues. Here the CDR3 reads CASSSSSSGNTDAEYS.

This clonotype was observed many times. The V gene is TRBV2, the J gene TRBJ2-5; 7 bases align to TRBD1. V was pared by 10 bases and J by 5 bases, with 10 bases of the junction left unmatched. The CDR3 runs 13 residues. Germline CDR1 and CDR2: SNHLY and FYNNEI. The CDR3 DNA reads TGTGCCATCCTGCAGGGGGATGGGGAGACCCAGTACTTC. It is translated as CAILQGDGETQYF.

With respect to this clonotype: Its ends do not fully match the called genes, so a read error is possible. The chain links TRBV5-1 to TRBJ2-1; 10 bases agree with TRBD1. The CDR3 consists of 13 residues. CDR1 is SGHRS, CDR2 YFSETQ, per germline. The DNA for the CDR3 is TGCTCCAGCTCTCGGACAGGGGGGAATGAGCAGTTCTTC. This encodes CSSSRTGGNEQFF.